This T cell receptor (beta chain) was obtained from a study of multiple sclerosis patients with progressive multifocal leukoencephalopathy. Findings of the study overall: No common TRBV or TRBJ usage or pairing appeared at PML. Less diverse TRB repertoires were suggested in most PML patients.

Of note for this clone: Its antigen is not known.

Only in-frame clones appear in the TCRdb table, and some are missing; sequencing was by immunoSEQ multiplex PCR. The sample consists of 25,000 to 35,000 clones, less than 90% of them appearing once. V lost 1 base and J lost 0, with 9 bases in between. CDR1 SGHTA and CDR2 FQGNSA come from the germline V gene. The CDR3 contains 15 residues. Time point in this sample: time of PML onset. The T3 samples were drawn when PML began. This clonotype was obtained from a human donor with progressive multifocal leukoencephalopathy. The V and J genes are TRBV7-2 and TRBJ1-1; D is unresolved. Sequences were derived from PBMCs, sampled from a patient treated with natalizumab. DNA of the CDR3: TGTGCCAGCAGCTTAGTATCCTGGATGAACACTGAAGCTTTCTTT. This gives the protein CASSLVSWMNTEAFF.